This TCR beta chain was retrieved from a study of shared clonotypes between healthy human individuals. Findings of the study overall: Generation of non-shared clonotypes was less probable than generation of clonotypes shared by all four donors.

Regarding this clone: Its target is unknown.

The study ran the assay at deep level. Sequencing was performed with immunoSEQ multiplex PCR; in TCRdb, only in-frame clones are kept and a portion is missing. The sample has over 700,000 clones; approximately 77% are singletons. CDR3 size: 13 residues. The V gene's germline CDR1 is LNHDA and CDR2 SQIVND (reference sequence). The V gene end was trimmed by 9 bases and the J gene end by 4 bases; junction bases not matched to a gene: 5. The sample was memory CD4+ T cells sorted from blood. Stated subset: CD45RA-negative fraction. The chain has TRBV19 and TRBJ1-4; TRBD1 matches at 7 bases. The clonotype was recovered from a woman younger than 45 in good health. The CDR3 bases are TGTGCCAGCAACAGGGGCGATAATGAAAAACTGTTTTTT. Translating gives CASNRGDNEKLFF.